The clone carrying this T cell receptor (beta chain) turned up a few times. Its antigen is not identified. The data were obtained in a study of identical twins. Overall study findings and caveats: The degree of excess twin sharing was weaker in beta out-of-frame sequences. Among monozygotic twins, out-of-frame TCR alpha sharing exceeded what models predicted. Fewer insertions were carried by abundant cord blood beta clonotypes, but none was seen in memory repertoires.

This CDR3 has 20 residues. The J segment lost 2 bases and the V segment lost 1 base, leaving 20 bases of the junction unmatched. Germline values: CDR1 DFQATT, CDR2 SNEGSKA (reference sequence). A universal primer site came from template switching; cDNA carried unique molecular identifiers. TCRdb itself ran the 5' RACE reads through MiXCR, one entry per CDR3 protein. The sample lists under 250,000 distinct CDR3 sequences; 7.5% were seen once. In addition, the sample was reused for a study of yellow fever vaccine responses in identical twins.

Sequencing used CD8+ T cells sorted from blood. The TCR comes from a woman under 30 in good health. This rearrangement joins TRBV20-1 to TRBJ2-3; the match to TRBD2 covers 8 bases. The CDR3 sequence: CSARGGAGRATIRDTDTQYF. CDR3 bases: TGCAGTGCTAGAGGGGGTGCCGGGAGGGCAACCATCAGAGACACAGATACGCAGTATTTT.